The clone carrying this T cell receptor beta chain came up once. Antigen: not known. At one end, the junction sequence differs from germline, possibly due to a read error. This specimen comes from a study of cytomegalovirus exposure and HLA in healthy donors. Study details: Earlier, 100 million to 130 million unique TCR beta sequences were recovered from roughly 170 million T cells by an analysis. Findings of the study overall: Because they were indistinguishable, some V segments, including TRBV6-2 and TRBV6-3, were excluded. Several of the most significant clusters were apparently associated with common viral pathogens in a later analysis.

The PCR used 60 Vbeta and 13 Jbeta primers. Assay used: immunoSEQ multiplex PCR; TCRdb lists only in-frame clones, some missing. The profile shows some 180,000 clones, about three quarters of them singletons. This CDR3 region has 12 residues. Germline values: CDR1 SEHNR, CDR2 FQNEAQ (reference sequence). The material sequenced was PBMCs. The receptor was derived from a man between 18 and 29 years old in good health and CMV-seronegative. V and J are TRBV7-9 and TRBJ2-7; D may be TRBD1 (6 bases). For the CDR3, the DNA is TGTTCCAGCAGCTTAGCAGGGGCCGAGCAGTACTTC. Residues: CSSSLAGAEQYF.